What follows are 12 T cell receptor beta chains derived from one specimen sequenced in a study of blood T cell repertoires in COVID-19. Libraries were prepared by immunoSEQ multiplex PCR; TCRdb keeps only in-frame clonotypes and omits some of them. Counted here are 55,000 to 65,000 clones, around 87% occurring once; the ten biggest clones make up approximately 6.9%. Source material: peripheral blood. The receptors stem from a man aged 60-69 years with active or convalescent COVID-19.

The chain combines TRBV7-6 with TRBJ2-1; 8 nucleotides agree with TRBD1. CDR3 length: 16 residues. V lost 5 bases to trimming and J lost 9 bases; unmatched junction nucleotides: 15. Germline V CDR1 and CDR2: SGHVS, FNYEAQ. The CDR3 region has the DNA TGTGCCAGCAGCCCCACCGGACAGGGTTTTCGGGTTGAGCAGTTCTTC. Its translation is CASSPTGQGFRVEQFF.

This chain links TRBV9 with TRBJ2-7, with TRBD1 matching 8 bases. CDR1 and CDR2 from the germline V gene are SGDLS and YYNGEE. J was trimmed by 3 bases and V by 8 bases; bases with no gene match: 4. This CDR3 is built from 12 residues. CDR3 sequence: CARDRADYEQYF. CDR3 bases: TGTGCCAGGGACAGGGCAGACTACGAGCAGTACTTC.

This clone appeared a single time. This chain connects TRBV3-1 (or the pseudogene TRBV3-2) to TRBJ2-3; TRBD2 matches at 13 bases. The CDR3 covers 18 residues. The J segment lost 0 bases and the V segment lost 2 bases, leaving 5 bases of the junction unmatched. Germline CDR1 and CDR2: LGHDT and YNNKEL (reference sequence). CDR3 bases: TGTGCCAGCAGCCAAACGACTAGCGGGGGGCCAAGCACAGATACGCAGTATTTT. Translating gives CASSQTTSGGPSTDTQYF.

The genes are TRBV18 and TRBJ2-1; 8 positions agree with TRBD2. V lost 2 bases to trimming and J lost 9 bases; unmatched junction nucleotides: 9. Germline V gene lookup returns CDR1 KGHSH and CDR2 LQKENI. The CDR3 runs 15 residues. The DNA for the CDR3 is TGTGCCAGCTCACCAGGGCCGGGAGGGGGTCCTGAGCAGTTCTTC. Translation: CASSPGPGGGPEQFF.

The chain couples TRBV14 to TRBJ2-7; D call uncertain. The length of the CDR3 is 13 residues. V dropped 0 bases and J dropped 2 bases, with 5 bases sitting between them. From germline, CDR1 is SGHDN and CDR2 FVKESK. CDR3 sequence reads: CASSQDTAYEQYF. CDR3 DNA: TGTGCCAGCAGCCAAGACACAGCCTACGAGCAGTACTTC.

The genes are TRBV25-1 and TRBJ1-6, with 7 bases that match TRBD1. Germline trimming cut 5 bases from V and 6 bases from J; bases unmatched to any gene: 10. Germline V gene data show CDR1 as MGHDK and CDR2 as SYGVNS. There are 16 residues in the CDR3. The CDR3 region has the DNA TGTGCCAGCAGTTTGGATACCGGGACAGTTAATTCACCCCTCCACTTT. This gives the protein CASSLDTGTVNSPLHF. The variable domain in full, completed from reference TRBV25-1 and TRBJ1-6, reads EADIYQTPRYLVIGTGKKITLECSQTMGHDKMYWYQQDPGMELHLIHYSYGVNSTEKGDLSSESTVSRIRTEHFPLTLESARPSHTSQYLCASSLDTGTVNSPLHFGNGTRLTVT.

This clone was picked up one time. V usage is TRBV7-6 and J usage is TRBJ1-3; maybe TRBD1 (5 bases). The length of the CDR3 is 13 residues. The V end lost 8 bases, the J end lost 1 base, and 9 bases lay between the germline ends. CDR1 is SGHVS and CDR2 is FNYEAQ in the germline V gene. CDR3 region: CASGRTSGNTIYF. The CDR3 nucleotides read TGTGCCAGCGGGCGGACATCTGGAAACACCATATATTTT.

The V and J genes are TRBV12-3 or TRBV12-4 and TRBJ1-2; TRBD1 agrees at 8 bases. CDR3 size: 13 residues. J gave up 4 bases and V 8 bases, and 6 bases lay outside the gene matches. CDR3: CASSDRVLYGYTF. In DNA, the CDR3 is TGTGCCAGCTCGGACAGGGTCCTCTATGGCTACACCTTC.

V and J are TRBV4-1 and TRBJ2-7, with D tentatively TRBD2 (5 bases). V lost 0 bases, J lost 3 bases, and 12 bases lay in between. The length of the CDR3 is 15 residues. The germline V gene has CDR1 MGHRA and CDR2 YSYEKL. The CDR3 coding sequence is TGCGCCAGCAGCCAAGATCCAGCGGAACGCTACGAGCAGTACTTC. Protein product: CASSQDPAERYEQYF.

This clone was counted once. The chain employs TRBV4-1 and TRBJ1-1; the D gene is possibly TRBD1 (6 bases). Trimming left V 1 base short and J 5 bases short, with 11 bases between. The CDR3 covers 14 residues. CDR1 and CDR2 (germline): MGHRA, YSYEKL. In nucleotides, the CDR3 is TGCGCCAGCAGCCAAGCAGGGGTCTGGACTGAAGCTTTCTTT. This gives the protein CASSQAGVWTEAFF.

The chain combines TRBV25-1 with TRBJ1-4; TRBD1 might be the D (6 bases). Germline CDR1 and CDR2: MGHDK and SYGVNS. The germline V and J ends were trimmed by 2 bases and 4 bases, with 14 bases remaining between them. The CDR3 sequence is 16 residues long. CDR3 protein: CASSEAGAGNNEKLFF. Here the CDR3 DNA reads TGTGCCAGCAGTGAAGCAGGGGCAGGGAATAATGAAAAACTGTTTTTT.

In this sample, this clone turned up a few times. The chain recombines TRBV6-5 with TRBJ1-6, with 8 bases lining up with TRBD1. Germline V gives CDR1 MNHEY, CDR2 SVGAGI. J lost 7 bases, V lost 5 bases, and 4 bases had no gene match. There are 14 residues in the CDR3. The chain's CDR3 is CASSPGGWNSPLHF. CDR3 nucleotide sequence: TGTGCCAGCAGTCCAGGGGGCTGGAATTCACCCCTCCACTTT.